Each of the 31 T cell receptor beta chains below was sequenced from the same sample in a study of molecular identifiers for immune sequencing clone quantification. TCRdb passed the PCR reads through MiXCR, listing each CDR3 protein once. Of over 300,000 distinct CDR3 sequences in the sample, under 25% were seen once. The sequencing input was naive CD8+ T cells from blood, with Jurkat cell RNA spiked in. The sample's subset: FACS-sorted CD8+CD4-CCR7+CD45RA+ naive T cells. The origin of the receptors is a human donor in good health. Some libraries in this study had Jurkat cell RNA spiked in.

This clonotype was counted ten times or more. This sequence joins TRBV7-6 and TRBJ2-5; D remains ambiguous. Trimming pared 1 base from V and 3 bases from J, leaving 15 bases between. The CDR3 is 16 residues long. The germline V gene encodes CDR1 SGHVS and CDR2 FNYEAQ. The CDR3 sequence is CASSLGMVQYEETQYF. The CDR3 DNA sequence: TGTGCCAGCAGCTTAGGTATGGTGCAGTACGAAGAGACCCAGTACTTC.

This clonotype was observed a handful of times. This chain connects TRBV19 to TRBJ2-2; D may be TRBD1 (5 bases). Looked up from germline, CDR1 is LNHDA and CDR2 is SQIVND (reference sequence). V was cut by 0 bases and J by 2 bases, with 10 bases left in between. The CDR3 sequence is 16 residues long. The CDR3 bases are TGTGCCAGTAGTATAGATTGGACACCTAACACCGGGGAGCTGTTTTTT. Protein product: CASSIDWTPNTGELFF.

This clonotype has a count of ten or more. The chain combines TRBV5-6 with TRBJ2-3; no clear D gene. V lost 4 bases to trimming and J lost 6 bases, with 18 bases between them. CDR3 length equals 15 residues. Germline assignment: CDR1 SGHDT and CDR2 YYEEEE. This CDR3 is CASSTGPLTLDTQYF. In nucleotides, the CDR3 is TGTGCCAGCAGCACCGGACCGTTGACTCTGGATACGCAGTATTTT.

The gene calls are TRBV7-9 and TRBJ2-3; the D is unclear. The CDR3 is 14 amino acids. V gave up 3 bases and J gave up 2 bases, with 9 bases separating them. Germline CDR1 is SEHNR and CDR2 is FQNEAQ (reference sequence). CDR3 sequence reads: CASSLDGYTDTQYF. The DNA for the CDR3 is TGTGCCAGCAGCTTGGACGGATACACAGATACGCAGTATTTT.

The J gene is TRBJ1-5, the V gene TRBV30, with D unclear. V lost 6 bases and J lost 7, with 7 bases in between. Germline assignment: CDR1 GTSNPN and CDR2 SVGIG (reference sequence). This CDR3 spans 10 amino acids. CDR3 protein: CACRLQPQHF. The CDR3 nucleotides read TGTGCCTGTCGTTTGCAGCCCCAGCATTTT.

This clonotype was counted a few times. The V and J genes are TRBV5-6 and TRBJ2-2; 12 bases are a match to TRBD2. With V trimmed by 5 bases and J by 6 bases, 5 bases remained unmatched. CDR3 length: 15 amino acids. Germline CDR1 reads SGHDT; CDR2 reads YYEEEE. The CDR3, as DNA: TGTGCCAGCAGGCCTAGCGGGAGGGCCTCCGGGGAGCTGTTTTTT. It specifies CASRPSGRASGELFF.

V usage is TRBV10-3 and J usage is TRBJ2-7; possibly TRBD1 for D (5 bases). V lost 9 bases and J lost 0, with 12 bases in between. This CDR3 is 13 amino acids long. The germline gives CDR1 ENHRY, CDR2 SYGVKD. CDR3: CAIRTPSSYEQYF. CDR3 in DNA: TGTGCCATTCGGACACCGAGCTCCTACGAGCAGTACTTC.

On this clonotype itself: This could be a read error, since a much larger clone is one nucleotide away. V usage is TRBV29-1 and J usage is TRBJ2-7; possible D gene TRBD2, 5 bases. The germline V and J ends were trimmed by 8 bases and 2 bases, with 13 bases remaining between them. The CDR3 length is 12 residues. Germline values: CDR1 SQVTM, CDR2 ANQGSEA. DNA of the CDR3: TGCAGCATCCATACCGGGGCCTACGAGCAGTACTTC. This codes for CSIHTGAYEQYF.

This clonotype was seen a few times. V usage is TRBV28 and J usage is TRBJ2-3; a possible D gene is TRBD1 (5 bases). CDR1 is MDHEN, CDR2 SYDVKM, per germline. Trimming took off 2 bases at V and 1 base at J, with 7 bases between the two ends. This CDR3 contains 14 residues. The CDR3 DNA sequence: TGTGCCAGCAGTTTAGCACAGGGCACAGATACGCAGTATTTT. Its translation: CASSLAQGTDTQYF.

This sequence joins TRBV6-5 and TRBJ2-7; 9 nucleotides match TRBD2. The V gene's germline CDR1 is MNHEY and CDR2 SVGAGI. J gave up 6 bases and V 0 bases, and 6 bases lay outside the gene matches. This CDR3 comprises 15 residues. The CDR3 nucleotides read TGTGCCAGCAGTTACTCGACTAGCGGAGGGGGCGAGCAGTACTTC. Translation gives CASSYSTSGGGEQYF.

The chain has TRBV7-9 and TRBJ2-1; 10 bases line up with TRBD2. Per the germline V gene, CDR1 is SEHNR and CDR2 is FQNEAQ (reference sequence). V was pared by 5 bases and J by 8 bases, with 6 bases of the junction left unmatched. This CDR3 spans 14 amino acids. Here the CDR3 DNA reads TGTGCCAGCAGCGTCTCTAGCGGGAGTTATGAGCAGTTCTTC. It yields the protein CASSVSSGSYEQFF.

With regard to this clonotype: With a much larger clone just one base away, this may be a read error. V and J are TRBV20-1 and TRBJ1-5; weak D call: TRBD1 (6 bases). The CDR3 contains 14 residues. Per the germline V gene, CDR1 is DFQATT and CDR2 is SNEGSKA (reference sequence). The DNA for the CDR3 is TGCAGTGCTTACGGACAGAATAGCAATCAGCCCCGGCATTTT. It specifies CSAYGQNSNQPRHF.

This clonotype was detected only a few times. The chain recombines TRBV6-2 or TRBV6-3 with TRBJ2-5; D possibly corresponds to TRBD2 (5 bases). The CDR3 is 14 residues long. With 7 bases removed from V and 2 bases from J, the gap between germline ends came to 14 bases. Germline V CDR1 and CDR2: MNHEY, SVGEGT. CDR3 nucleotides: TGTGCCAGCACCAAAGGAGGAGCACAAGAGACCCAGTACTTC. It specifies CASTKGGAQETQYF.

Worth noting for this clonotype: A read error may explain this, as a much larger clone is one base away. The chain couples TRBV9 to TRBJ1-1, with TRBD1 as a possible D gene (5 bases). Germline V gene lookup returns CDR1 SGDLS and CDR2 YYNGEE. The CDR3 is 14 residues long. Written as DNA, the CDR3 is TGTGCCAGCAGCCCCGGAAGGGGCGGAGGTGAAGCTTCCTTT. It encodes CASSPGRGGGEASF.

V and J are TRBV7-9 and TRBJ2-2; D is tentatively TRBD1 or TRBD2 (6 bases each). This CDR3 contains 11 residues. Trimming removed 6 bases from V and 11 bases from J, with 10 bases in between. Germline V CDR1 and CDR2: SEHNR, FQNEAQ (reference sequence). CDR3 amino acids: CASRTGTELFF. The CDR3 DNA sequence: TGTGCCAGCAGAACAGGGACTGAGCTGTTTTTT.

This clonotype came up a few times. The rearrangement uses TRBV7-9 and TRBJ2-3; TRBD2 agrees at 12 bases. The V gene end was trimmed by 2 bases and the J gene end by 4 bases; junction bases not matched to a gene: 7. CDR3 length equals 17 residues. Germline-derived CDR1 and CDR2 are SEHNR and FQNEAQ (reference sequence). CDR3 loop: CASSLPRLAGAADTQYF. The CDR3 region has the DNA TGTGCCAGCAGCTTACCCCGACTAGCGGGAGCCGCAGATACGCAGTATTTT.

Many counts were recorded for this clonotype. The CDR3 nucleotides read TGTGCCAGCAGTGCTCAGGACAGTTTAATGAACACTGAAGCTTTCTTT. It yields the protein CASSAQDSLMNTEAFF. V and J are TRBV6-5 and TRBJ1-1; D might be TRBD1 (6 bases). This CDR3 contains 16 residues. CDR1 is MNHEY and CDR2 is SVGAGI in the germline V gene. V lost 5 bases and J lost 0, with 16 bases in between.

The V call is TRBV20-1, the J call TRBJ2-2, with D hard to call. The CDR3 sequence is 14 residues long. Germline V lookup: CDR1 DFQATT, CDR2 SNEGSKA (reference sequence). Trimming stripped 5 bases from V and 0 bases from J, with 10 bases between. This CDR3 reads CSASTLSNTGELFF. The DNA of the CDR3 is TGCAGTGCTTCGACACTTTCGAACACCGGGGAGCTGTTTTTT.

This clonotype has only a few counts. V is TRBV27 and J is TRBJ2-7; D is possibly TRBD1 or TRBD2 (6 bases each). The germline V and J ends were trimmed by 5 bases and 2 bases, with 13 bases remaining between them. Per the germline V gene, CDR1 is MNHEY and CDR2 is SMNVEV (reference sequence). The CDR3 length is 14 residues. CDR3 region: CASSGGTLPYEQYF. The CDR3 nucleotides are TGTGCCAGCAGTGGCGGGACACTCCCCTACGAGCAGTACTTC.

This clonotype was recorded at least ten times. CDR3 nucleotides: TGTGCCAGCAGTGGGGAGGGGGCGCATAGCACCGGGGAGCTGTTTTTT. Its protein is CASSGEGAHSTGELFF. V gene TRBV2 combines with J gene TRBJ2-2; D may be TRBD1 or TRBD2 (7 bases each). Germline V CDR1 and CDR2: SNHLY, FYNNEI. The V gene lost 4 bases and the J gene lost 4 bases, with 16 bases spanning the gap. The CDR3 runs 16 residues.

Comments on this clonotype: The junction and the germline gene differ at one end; a read error may be behind it. This chain uses TRBV5-5 with TRBJ2-5, with TRBD1 identical over 11 bases. The CDR3 sequence is 15 residues long. Per germline, CDR1 SGHKS and CDR2 YYEKEE (reference sequence). The CDR3 coding sequence is TGTGCTAGCAGCTCCGGGACAGGGGGTTGGAAGACCCAGTACTTC. It is translated as CASSSGTGGWKTQYF. Supplemented by reference TRBV5-5 and TRBJ2-5, the full variable domain reads DAGVTQSPTHLIKTRGQQVTLRCSPISGHKSVSWYQQVLGQGPQFIFQYYEKEERGRGNFPDRFSARQFPNYSSELNVNALLLGDSALYLCASSSGTGGWKTQYFGPGTRLLVL.

Worth noting for this clonotype: This clone may be a read error of a much larger clone one base away. CDR3 sequence reads: CASSFAAYNEQFF. CDR3 sequence (DNA): TGTGCCAGCAGCTTTGCAGCCTACAATGAGCAGTTCTTC. This chain uses TRBV7-9 with TRBJ2-1; D gene uncertain. Germline CDR1 and CDR2: SEHNR and FQNEAQ (reference sequence). V was pared by 3 bases and J by 2 bases, with 5 bases between. The CDR3 runs 13 residues.

This clonotype was detected ten times or more. The V call is TRBV9, the J call TRBJ1-1; 8 bases map to TRBD1. This CDR3 region has 16 residues. Germline-derived CDR1 and CDR2 are SGDLS and YYNGEE. J was trimmed by 7 bases and V by 0 bases; bases with no gene match: 11. In DNA, the CDR3 is TGTGCCAGCAGCGTAGGGTTGACAGGGGCATTTGATGAAGCTTTCTTT. This translates into CASSVGLTGAFDEAFF.

At least ten counts were recorded for this clonotype. The chain uses TRBV7-9 and TRBJ2-7; no clear D. CDR3 length equals 13 residues. V was cut by 6 bases and J by 0 bases, with 9 bases left in between. Germline V gene lookup returns CDR1 SEHNR and CDR2 FQNEAQ (reference sequence). CDR3 bases: TGTGCCAGCAGACCGGACGTCTCCTACGAGCAGTACTTC. It yields the protein CASRPDVSYEQYF. Drawing the rest from reference TRBV7-9 and TRBJ2-7, the complete variable domain is DTGVSQNPRHKITKRGQNVTFRCDPISEHNRLYWYRQTLGQGPEFLTYFQNEAQLEKSRLLSDRFSAERPKGSFSTLEIQRTEQGDSAMYLCASRPDVSYEQYFGPGTRLTVT.

A few counts support this clonotype. The rearrangement joins TRBV4-1 to TRBJ1-1; D unresolved. V was cut by 2 bases and J by 1 base, with 8 bases left in between. In germline, CDR1 is MGHRA, CDR2 YSYEKL. CDR3 length: 14 amino acids. CDR3 bases: TGCGCCAGCAGCCAAACGGACCGGAACACTGAAGCTTTCTTT. This translates into CASSQTDRNTEAFF.

This clonotype was counted a few times. The rearrangement joins TRBV4-1 to TRBJ2-1; D not resolved. Trimming removed 1 base at V and 3 bases at J, with 10 bases between. The germline CDR1 and CDR2 sequences are MGHRA and YSYEKL. The CDR3 sequence is 15 residues long. The CDR3 is CASSQARASYNEQFF. The DNA of the CDR3 is TGCGCCAGCAGCCAAGCCCGGGCGAGCTACAATGAGCAGTTCTTC.

This clonotype has at least ten counts. This chain connects TRBV28 to TRBJ2-2; the D is unclear. Germline V gene lookup returns CDR1 MDHEN and CDR2 SYDVKM. The CDR3 contains 15 residues. Trimming stripped 0 bases from V and 4 bases from J, with 9 bases between. The CDR3 region has the DNA TGTGCCAGCAGTTTATGGGGGATCGGCACCGGGGAGCTGTTTTTT. It specifies CASSLWGIGTGELFF.

This clonotype was detected ten times or more. The V gene is TRBV6-5, the J gene TRBJ1-1; no definite D call. Per germline, CDR1 MNHEY and CDR2 SVGAGI. With 2 bases removed from V and 1 base from J, the gap between germline ends came to 8 bases. CDR3 length: 14 amino acids. The CDR3 sequence is CASSYGRGNTEAFF. DNA for the CDR3: TGTGCCAGCAGTTACGGCCGGGGGAACACTGAAGCTTTCTTT.

This clonotype was counted many times. The DNA of the CDR3 is TGTGCTAGTGGTTTGGTATCATGGGGGCCCGCCGCTAATGAAAAACTGTTTTTT. Amino acids: CASGLVSWGPAANEKLFF. The rearrangement joins TRBV12-5 to TRBJ1-4; D is possibly TRBD1 (6 bases). From germline, CDR1 is LGHNT and CDR2 FRNRAP. The CDR3 runs to 18 residues. Trimming removed 0 bases at V and 3 bases at J, with 17 bases between.

The chain is built from TRBV7-9 and TRBJ2-1; the D gene is possibly TRBD1 (6 bases). Looked up from germline, CDR1 is SEHNR and CDR2 is FQNEAQ (reference sequence). V lost 6 bases to trimming and J lost 7 bases, with 13 bases between them. The CDR3 is 13 amino acids. Written as DNA, the CDR3 is TGTGCCAGCAGACTGCAGGGGTATAATGAGCAGTTCTTC. Its protein product is CASRLQGYNEQFF.

This clonotype has more than one count but fewer than ten. V is TRBV4-1 and J is TRBJ2-7; 7 positions match TRBD1. This CDR3 spans 14 amino acids. V dropped 2 bases and J dropped 10; count of bases not matched to a gene: 11. The V gene's germline CDR1 is MGHRA and CDR2 YSYEKL. The CDR3 DNA reads TGCGCCAGCAGCCAAATTAGTCCGCAGGGGGATCAGTACTTC. Translating it yields CASSQISPQGDQYF.